This paragraph reports one TCR beta chain. Assay: immunoSEQ multiplex PCR; the TCRdb copy retains only in-frame clones and omits some. The sample shows more than 550,000 clones, about 87% of them seen only once. The sample is drawn from a study of shared T cell receptors in the human thymus. The CDR3 has 16 residues. The V end lost 2 bases, the J end lost 0 bases, and 9 bases lay between the germline ends. Germline V gives CDR1 SGHRS, CDR2 YFSETQ. The same specimen was also included in a second study, on human thymus T cells. That publication notes: Finnish infants who were healthy and having corrective surgery for congenital heart defects made up the donors. The thymus was resected at corrective cardiac surgery. Thymic and blood repertoires seemed to favor certain V and J genes.

The sequence was collected from a boy in the first two years of life with a congenital heart defect. Sequenced input: thymocytes. The chain joins TRBV5-1 to TRBJ1-6; tentative D call: TRBD1 (6 bases). The CDR3 bases are TGCGCCAGCAGCTTCCAGGGGCGCTCCTATAATTCACCCCTCCACTTT. Its translation is CASSFQGRSYNSPLHF.